This T cell receptor (beta chain) is drawn from a study of T-cell reconstitution after alpha-beta-depleted transplantation in children listed by TCRdb under 2016. A note on the overall study: Using TCR repertoire profiling, the study followed T-cell immune reconstitution in a quantitative way in children after TCRalphabeta/CD19-depleted allogeneic hematopoietic cell transplantation.

Libraries were made using PCR. Instrument used: Illumina HiSeq 2500. Molecular barcoding was employed in the preparation of TCR libraries, with unique molecular identifiers being used to normalize TCRbeta repertoire quantification. TCRdb reworked the public reads: Q25 trimming with fastp, MiXCR clone assembly, productive beta chains retained. Each entry merges the rows of one CDR3 protein and shows their most common DNA and genes. Here the sample has some 250,000 distinct CDR3 sequences; 12% occur a single time. Clones ranked in the top ten supply roughly 2.6% of the sample. The germline V gene specifies SQVTM as CDR1 and ANQGSEA as CDR2. Inclusive of the bounding cysteine and phenylalanine, the CDR3 is 13 residues long. Solely the CDR3 DNA is kept, with 39 bases framed from the first base. V sheds 7 bases and J sheds 0 bases, leaving 11 bases between their ends. A note on this clonotype: Its antigen remains undetermined. This sequence may be a read error, since a much larger clone differs from it by one base.

This clonotype was obtained from a human donor who donated a stem cell graft to a child with acute lymphoblastic leukemia. The rearrangement joined TRBV29-1 to TRBJ2-3; a tentative D match to TRBD1 spans 5 bases. The specimen comprised PBMCs from the stem cell graft donor, sampled from the stem cell graft. The CDR3 protein sequence reads: CSAHRRSTDTQYF. In nucleotides, the sequence is TGCAGCGCCCACAGGCGAAGCACAGATACGCAGTATTTT.